Listed below are T cell receptor beta chains from one sample, sequenced in a study of human T cells and chemical hapten exposure. In TCRdb, the RACE reads were re-called with MiXCR into one record per CDR3 protein. The profile shows 110,000 or so distinct CDR3 sequences, 9.2% of them singletons. Sequenced here: whole blood, sampled in connection with sensitization to the hapten diphenylcyclopropenone (DPC). These receptors were taken from a woman aged 40-49 years with alopecia areata. Some clones in this sample may be carry-over from other donors' samples. Both conserved end residues are part of each CDR3. Fields, in order: clone size, J gene, V gene, D gene, CDR3 protein, CDR3 DNA. The D gene is left open where the match is weak. A clone size is listed for some rows: how often the clone was seen (once, few, many), or a class if it is expanded.

>few|TRBJ2-2|TRBV12-3/TRBV12-4|.
CASTLVGLEGDATGELFF
TGTGCCAGCACCCTGGTGGGTCTCGAGGGGGACGCGACCGGGGAGCTGTTTTTT
>many|TRBJ1-5|TRBV11-2|.
CASSLTQGNQPQHF
TGTGCCAGCAGTTTGACACAGGGTAATCAGCCCCAGCATTTT
>many|TRBJ2-3|TRBV20-1|.
CSARLTSTDTQYF
TGCAGTGCCAGGCTTACTAGCACAGATACGCAGTATTTT
>few|TRBJ2-1|TRBV7-6|.
CASSLGKGRSSYNEQFF
TGTGCCAGCAGCTTAGGTAAGGGCCGGAGCTCCTACAATGAGCAGTTCTTC
>many|TRBJ2-3|TRBV7-9|.
CASSSGGLGRTDTQYF
TGTGCCAGCAGCTCCGGAGGGTTAGGCAGAACAGATACGCAGTATTTT
>many|TRBJ1-1|TRBV4-1|.
CASSQDATGRTMNTEAFF
TGCGCCAGCAGCCAAGATGCCACAGGGAGGACAATGAACACTGAAGCTTTCTTT
>many|TRBJ2-1|TRBV7-8|TRBD1
CASSSWTGLNEQFF
TGTGCCAGCAGCTCGTGGACAGGGCTCAATGAGCAGTTCTTC
>.|TRBJ2-3|TRBV7-3|TRBD2
CASSFSGEATDAQYF
TGTGCCAGCAGCTTTAGCGGGGAGGCCACAGATGCGCAGTATTTT
>few|TRBJ1-2|TRBV7-2|.
CASSSQAGADGYTF
TGTGCCAGCAGTTCCCAGGCAGGAGCCGATGGCTACACCTTC
>few|TRBJ2-1|TRBV7-3|.
CASSLGFWSEQFF
TGTGCCAGCAGCTTAGGGTTTTGGAGTGAGCAGTTCTTC
>.|TRBJ2-7|TRBV4-2|TRBD1
CASSQTTGADYEQYF
TGTGCCAGCAGCCAGACTACAGGGGCGGACTACGAGCAGTACTTC
>many|TRBJ2-1|TRBV11-3|TRBD2
CASSLGGLDYNEQFF
TGTGCCAGCAGCTTAGGCGGACTAGACTACAATGAGCAGTTCTTC
>few|TRBJ2-7|TRBV25-1|.
CASSVQVLRGDSYEQYF
TGTGCCAGCAGTGTGCAAGTCCTCCGGGGCGATTCCTACGAGCAGTACTTC
>many|TRBJ1-2|TRBV4-3|.
CASSQGANSGIYTF
TGCGCCAGCAGCCAAGGGGCAAACTCCGGGATCTACACCTTC
>many|TRBJ1-2|TRBV6-5|TRBD1
CASSSGTGNYTF
TGTGCCAGCAGTTCCGGGACAGGGAACTACACCTTC
>many|TRBJ2-1|TRBV7-2|.
CASSLGTYNEQFF
TGCGCCAGCAGCTTGGGGACATACAATGAGCAGTTCTTC
>many|TRBJ2-7|TRBV20-1|.
CSAPGTVAYEQYF
TGCAGTGCTCCTGGGACGGTCGCCTACGAGCAGTACTTC
>.|TRBJ2-7|TRBV28|.
CASSPPGQYEQYF
TGTGCCAGCAGTCCCCCGGGCCAATACGAGCAGTACTTC
>few|TRBJ2-5|TRBV6-5|.
CASRFGVGTETQYF
TGTGCCAGCCGGTTCGGGGTGGGGACGGAGACCCAGTACTTC
>many|TRBJ2-5|TRBV7-2|.
CASSLVGGETQYF
TGTGCCAGCAGCTTAGTTGGGGGAGAGACCCAGTACTTC
>.|TRBJ2-7|TRBV5-6|.
CASTKDGRGYEQYF
TGTGCCAGCACCAAGGACGGCCGGGGGTACGAGCAGTACTTC
>many|TRBJ2-7|TRBV29-1|.
CSATGSGSYEQYF
TGCAGCGCTACGGGATCGGGGTCCTACGAGCAGTACTTC
>few|TRBJ1-5|TRBV4-3|.
CASSQKRGGNQPQHF
TGCGCCAGCAGCCAGAAAAGGGGAGGCAATCAGCCCCAGCATTTT
>.|TRBJ2-1|TRBV4-3|.
CASSQGGVAAEQFF
TGCGCCAGCAGCCAAGGGGGGGTAGCTGCTGAGCAGTTCTTC
>.|TRBJ2-5|TRBV7-6|.
CASSFAGGRQTQYF
TGTGCCAGCAGCTTCGCCGGGGGCAGGCAGACCCAGTACTTC
>.|TRBJ1-1|TRBV7-9|.
CASSLADDEAFF
TGTGCCAGCAGCTTAGCCGACGATGAAGCTTTCTTT
>few|TRBJ1-1|TRBV24-1|.
CATSETGANTEAFF
TGTGCCACCAGTGAGACAGGAGCGAACACTGAAGCTTTCTTT
>few|TRBJ2-3|TRBV13|TRBD1
CASSDHLRDRGREDTQYF
TGTGCCAGCAGCGATCATCTAAGGGACAGGGGGCGTGAAGATACGCAGTATTTT
>.|TRBJ2-2|TRBV5-1|TRBD1
CASSLGTGTGNTGELFF
TGCGCCAGCAGCTTGGGGACCGGGACAGGGAACACCGGGGAGCTGTTTTTT
>many|TRBJ2-4|TRBV24-1|.
CATSVSSAEQIQYF
TGTGCCACCAGTGTAAGTAGCGCCGAACAGATTCAGTACTTC
>few|TRBJ1-1|TRBV12-3/TRBV12-4|TRBD1
CASHRGPTEAFF
TGTGCCAGCCACAGGGGTCCCACTGAAGCTTTCTTT
>few|TRBJ2-7|TRBV6-5|TRBD1
CASSYSDRVYEQYF
TGTGCCAGCAGTTACTCAGACAGGGTTTACGAGCAGTACTTC
>.|TRBJ2-2|TRBV5-4|TRBD1
CASSLVVGQGTGTGELFF
TGTGCCAGCAGCTTGGTTGTCGGACAGGGGACCGGCACCGGGGAGCTGTTTTTT
>.|TRBJ1-3|TRBV2|TRBD1
CASSTGGNSGNTIYF
TGTGCCAGCAGTACAGGGGGCAACTCTGGAAACACCATATATTTT
>.|TRBJ2-5|TRBV10-3|TRBD1
CAISVGGEETQYF
TGTGCCATCAGTGTAGGGGGCGAAGAGACCCAGTACTTC
>many|TRBJ2-6|TRBV6-6|TRBD1
CASRPGTGGLGANVLTF
TGTGCCAGCAGACCTGGGACAGGGGGCCTTGGGGCCAACGTCCTGACTTTC
>few|TRBJ1-1|TRBV12-3/TRBV12-4|.
CASSFGRHNTEAFF
TGTGCCAGCAGTTTCGGCAGGCACAACACTGAAGCTTTCTTT
>few|TRBJ1-3|TRBV7-6|.
CASSPAGSSSGNTIYF
TGTGCCAGCAGCCCAGCCGGCTCGAGCTCTGGAAACACCATATATTTT
>few|TRBJ2-3|TRBV19|TRBD2
CASRELAGGDTQYF
TGTGCCAGTAGAGAACTAGCGGGGGGAGATACGCAGTATTTT
>.|TRBJ2-1|TRBV6-2/TRBV6-3|.
CASSSHIGGTPEQFF
TGTGCCAGCAGCTCCCATATAGGGGGGACCCCTGAGCAGTTCTTC